What follows is one T cell receptor beta chain and its context. The antigen remains unidentified. The naive CD8 subset, CD45RO-negative cells positively selected for CCR7, excluded terminally differentiated effector memory CD45RA+ cells. Study donors comprised healthy, HIV-negative adults devoid of recent acute infection or vaccination. This record comes from a study of shared clonotypes between healthy human individuals. Whole-study context: Donor composition was a couple of women and three men, aged 18 to 49.

Broader study findings: Sampling was confined to blood; repertoires within tissues likely differ. An effect of sequencing depth on clonotype sharing among donors was expected.

The CDR3 length is 13 residues. Germline lookup yields CDR1 MGHRA and CDR2 YSYEKL. Trimming cost V 1 base and J 3 bases, with 7 bases left between them. TCRdb's table, derived via immunoSEQ multiplex PCR, lists solely in-frame clones and lacks some. The sample shows 2 million or so clones, approximately 95% of them seen only once. The rearrangement uses TRBV4-1 and TRBJ2-7; D remains unclear. This clonotype originated in a man younger than 30 in good health. The sample taken for sequencing was naive CD8+ T cells sorted from blood. As DNA, the CDR3 is TGCGCCAGCAGCCAAGCCAGGTTCTACGAGCAGTACTTC. It is translated as CASSQARFYEQYF.